These 25 T cell receptor beta chains were sequenced from one sample in a study of blood T cell repertoires in COVID-19. This table comes from immunoSEQ multiplex PCR, and its TCRdb copy is limited to in-frame clones, with some not included. In the table there are about 210,000 clones, more than 85% of which are singletons. The sample taken for sequencing was peripheral blood. These receptors all come from a man aged 35 to 55 with acute or convalescent COVID-19.

The rearrangement uses TRBV4-3 and TRBJ2-7, with TRBD2 matching 16 bases. CDR3 length: 18 residues. Germline CDR1 and CDR2: LGHNA and YSLEER. The V gene end was trimmed by 2 bases and the J gene end by 0 bases; junction bases not matched to a gene: 4. The CDR3 nucleotides are TGCGCCAGCAGCCAACGGGGACTAGCGGGAGGGCCCTCCTACGAGCAGTACTTC. Amino acids: CASSQRGLAGGPSYEQYF.

The genes are TRBV9 and TRBJ2-1, with 11 bases aligning to TRBD2. This CDR3 comprises 14 residues. The germline V gene encodes CDR1 SGDLS and CDR2 YYNGEE. Trimming at V came to 7 bases and at J to 6 bases, leaving 6 bases not matched to a gene. This CDR3 reads CASGRLAGSNEQFF. Written as DNA, the CDR3 is TGTGCCAGCGGACGACTAGCGGGGTCCAATGAGCAGTTCTTC.

The chain uses TRBV6-2 or TRBV6-3 and TRBJ2-1, with 7 nucleotides matching TRBD1. V lost 0 bases, J lost 7 bases, and 12 bases stayed unmatched. CDR1 and CDR2 from the germline V gene are MNHEY and SVGEGT. CDR3 length: 17 residues. The CDR3 coding sequence is TGTGCCAGCAGTTACTCTCCTACCCTGGACAGGACAAATGAGCAGTTCTTC. Amino acids: CASSYSPTLDRTNEQFF.

This chain joins TRBV6-5 and TRBJ2-7, with a tentative D call TRBD1 (5 bases). The CDR3 has 13 amino acids. V lost 2 bases and J lost 7, with 12 bases in between. CDR1 and CDR2 (germline): MNHEY, SVGAGI. Here the CDR3 DNA reads TGTGCCAGCAGTTACGACAGTGTGGGGGAGCAGTACTTC. Translating gives CASSYDSVGEQYF.

J is TRBJ1-1 and V is TRBV4-1, with 10 bases identical to TRBD1. The CDR3 contains 16 residues. Looked up from germline, CDR1 is MGHRA and CDR2 is YSYEKL. Unmatched junction bases numbered 9, after V lost 3 bases and J lost 5 bases. The CDR3 bases are TGCGCCAGCAGCCAGGCACCGGGACAGGGGCGGACTGAAGCTTTCTTT. Its protein product is CASSQAPGQGRTEAFF.

The genes are TRBV5-6 and TRBJ1-6; 7 bases align to TRBD1. The CDR3 extends over 13 amino acids. Trimming cost V 3 bases and J 8 bases; bases outside gene matches: 2. Germline lookup yields CDR1 SGHDT and CDR2 YYEEEE. CDR3 amino acids: CASSWDSYSPLHF. CDR3 sequence (DNA): TGTGCCAGCAGCTGGGACAGTTATTCACCCCTCCACTTT.

V and J are TRBV7-2 and TRBJ1-2, with 12 positions matching TRBD1. Germline V lookup: CDR1 SGHTA, CDR2 FQGNSA. The CDR3 runs 17 residues. J was trimmed by 7 bases and V by 2 bases; bases with no gene match: 11. DNA of the CDR3: TGTGCCAGCAGCTTACCACCAATGGGGACAGGGGGCTCTGGCTACACCTTC. Its protein product is CASSLPPMGTGGSGYTF.

V is TRBV28 and J is TRBJ1-3; tentative D call: TRBD1 (5 bases). CDR1 is MDHEN and CDR2 is SYDVKM in the germline V gene. The CDR3 contains 13 residues. Trimming cost V 8 bases and J 4 bases, with 12 bases left between them. The DNA of the CDR3 is TGTGCCAGCCAGGGCGAGGTCGGAAACACCATATATTTT. Amino acid sequence: CASQGEVGNTIYF. Filled out from reference TRBV28 and TRBJ1-3, the complete variable domain reads DVKVTQSSRYLVKRTGEKVFLECVQDMDHENMFWYRQDPGLGLRLIYFSYDVKMKEKGDIPEGYSVSREKKERFSLILESASTNQTSMYLCASQGEVGNTIYFGEGSWLTVV.

The chain links TRBV18 to TRBJ2-5; D gene uncertain. The CDR3 loop spans 13 amino acids. The V end lost 4 bases, the J end lost 1 base, and 7 bases lay between the germline ends. CDR1 is KGHSH and CDR2 is LQKENI in the germline V gene. CDR3 nucleotide sequence: TGTGCCAGCTCACGCCGACTCCAAGAGACCCAGTACTTC. As protein: CASSRRLQETQYF.

V and J are TRBV3-1 (or the pseudogene TRBV3-2) and TRBJ2-2; D remains ambiguous. Germline V gene lookup returns CDR1 LGHDT and CDR2 YNNKEL (reference sequence). The V and J ends lost 0 bases and 1 base respectively, with 6 bases between them. The CDR3 runs to 15 residues. The CDR3 here is CASSQDSKNTGELFF. In DNA, the CDR3 is TGTGCCAGCAGCCAAGATTCCAAGAACACCGGGGAGCTGTTTTTT.

This clone appeared a few times. The V gene is TRBV5-1, the J gene TRBJ1-2; D is possibly TRBD1 (6 bases). The CDR3 has 15 residues. The V gene lost 2 bases and the J gene lost 4 bases, with 15 bases spanning the gap. Germline V CDR1 and CDR2: SGHRS, YFSETQ. CDR3 sequence (DNA): TGCGCCAGCAGCTTAGCCGGACAGCCGCTCTATGGCTACACCTTC. Translated: CASSLAGQPLYGYTF.

The rearrangement uses TRBV7-2 and TRBJ1-1; D is ambiguous. CDR1 is SGHTA, CDR2 FQGNSA, per germline. This CDR3 has 14 residues. The V end lost 0 bases, the J end lost 1 base, and 6 bases lay between the germline ends. The CDR3 protein is CASSLAGWNTEAFF. The CDR3 DNA sequence: TGTGCCAGCAGCTTAGCGGGCTGGAACACTGAAGCTTTCTTT.

This clone was seen just once. V is TRBV5-1 and J is TRBJ2-3; 11 positions match TRBD1. The germline V gene encodes CDR1 SGHRS and CDR2 YFSETQ. The CDR3 covers 16 residues. The V gene end was trimmed by 2 bases and the J gene end by 2 bases; junction bases not matched to a gene: 4. CDR3 sequence (DNA): TGCGCCAGCAGCTTAGGGACAGGGGGATACACAGATACGCAGTATTTT. Translation gives CASSLGTGGYTDTQYF.

The V and J genes are TRBV4-1 and TRBJ2-7, with 8 bases matching TRBD1. CDR1 is MGHRA, CDR2 YSYEKL, per germline. The CDR3 length is 14 residues. V lost 6 bases and J lost 6; bases outside the gene matches: 10. In nucleotides, the CDR3 is TGCGCCAGCAGACCCCTGGACAGGGTCGGCGAGCAGTACTTC. Amino acids: CASRPLDRVGEQYF.

The chain has TRBV9 and TRBJ2-7; 7 bases fit TRBD2. CDR1 SGDLS and CDR2 YYNGEE come from the germline V gene. The CDR3 extends over 15 amino acids. With V trimmed by 2 bases and J by 1 base, 6 bases remained unmatched. In nucleotides, the CDR3 is TGTGCCAGCAGCGTCGACCCTAGCGGTTCCTACGAGCAGTACTTC. It specifies CASSVDPSGSYEQYF.

The chain employs TRBV30 and TRBJ1-4; D not certain. The V gene's germline CDR1 is GTSNPN and CDR2 SVGIG (reference sequence). The CDR3 is 11 amino acids. V gave up 2 bases and J gave up 5 bases, with 3 bases separating them. The CDR3 loop reads CAWSQNEKLFF. The CDR3, as DNA: TGTGCCTGGAGTCAAAATGAAAAACTGTTTTTT.

The genes are TRBV6-5 and TRBJ1-1; 7 nucleotides line up with TRBD1. V lost 4 bases and J lost 6; bases outside the gene matches: 11. The CDR3 consists of 15 residues. Germline CDR1 and CDR2: MNHEY and SVGAGI. DNA of the CDR3: TGTGCCAGCAGTTGGGCGAGGGGGCCGAGCGCTGAAGCTTTCTTT. Translated, it gives CASSWARGPSAEAFF.

V and J are TRBV29-1 and TRBJ1-1; D is possibly TRBD1 (5 bases). CDR1 and CDR2 from the germline V gene are SQVTM and ANQGSEA. The CDR3 totals 13 residues. V gave up 5 bases and J gave up 5 bases, with 15 bases separating them. The CDR3 region is CSVSGRRGTEAFF. CDR3 bases: TGCAGCGTTTCGGGACGGAGGGGAACTGAAGCTTTCTTT.

This chain links TRBV29-1 with TRBJ2-3; D is uncertain. This CDR3 has 13 residues. Germline loops: CDR1 SQVTM, CDR2 ANQGSEA. V was trimmed by 3 bases and J by 1 base, leaving 8 bases between them. Here the CDR3 reads CSVDYEGTDTQYF. The CDR3 DNA reads as TGCAGCGTTGATTATGAGGGCACAGATACGCAGTATTTT.

The CDR3 here is CASSRGSEQFF. The CDR3 nucleotides read TGTGCCAGCAGCAGAGGTAGTGAGCAGTTCTTC. This chain joins TRBV9 and TRBJ2-1; D is uncertain. Germline CDR1 reads SGDLS; CDR2 reads YYNGEE. CDR3 length: 11 residues. V was trimmed by 4 bases and J by 9 bases, leaving 8 bases between them. The complete variable domain, with remaining parts taken from reference TRBV9 and TRBJ2-1, reads DSGVTQTPKHLITATGQRVTLRCSPRSGDLSVYWYQQSLDQGLQFLIQYYNGEERAKGNILERFSAQQFPDLHSELNLSSLELGDSALYFCASSRGSEQFFGPGTRLTVL.

J is TRBJ2-1 and V is TRBV28, with 12 bases that match TRBD2. The CDR3 is 16 residues long. V shed 6 bases, J shed 3 bases, and the junction held 6 bases outside the gene matches. Looked up from germline, CDR1 is MDHEN and CDR2 is SYDVKM. The DNA for the CDR3 is TGTGCCAGCAGGCCCAGACTAGCGGGAGTCTACAATGAGCAGTTCTTC. Its protein product is CASRPRLAGVYNEQFF.

The V gene is TRBV9, the J gene TRBJ2-5, with TRBD2 matching over 11 bases. In germline, CDR1 is SGDLS, CDR2 YYNGEE. The length of the CDR3 is 15 residues. The junction had 2 bases not matched to a gene; V was cut back by 2 bases and J by 2 bases. CDR3 DNA sequence: TGTGCCAGCAGCGTGGGACTAGCGGATCAAGAGACCCAGTACTTC. Translated: CASSVGLADQETQYF. The full variable domain, its missing parts supplied by reference TRBV9 and TRBJ2-5, is DSGVTQTPKHLITATGQRVTLRCSPRSGDLSVYWYQQSLDQGLQFLIQYYNGEERAKGNILERFSAQQFPDLHSELNLSSLELGDSALYFCASSVGLADQETQYFGPGTRLLVL.

The chain couples TRBV5-8 to TRBJ2-5, with 9 bases lining up with TRBD1. The CDR3 consists of 17 residues. The germline V gene has CDR1 SGHTS and CDR2 YDEGEE. J lost 0 bases, V lost 4 bases, and 10 bases had no gene match. This CDR3 is CASSPGQGRGYQETQYF. The DNA of the CDR3 is TGTGCCAGCAGCCCCGGACAGGGGAGAGGGTACCAAGAGACCCAGTACTTC. The variable domain in full, with the rest retrieved from reference TRBV5-8 and TRBJ2-5, is EAGVTQSPTHLIKTRGQQATLRCSPISGHTSVYWYQQALGLGLQFLLWYDEGEERNRGNFPPRFSGRQFPNYSSELNVNALELEDSALYLCASSPGQGRGYQETQYFGPGTRLLVL.

The chain uses TRBV3-1 (or the pseudogene TRBV3-2) and TRBJ1-5; D is unresolved. Trimming shortened V by 4 bases and J by 7 bases, and 11 bases separated the two germline ends. This CDR3 comprises 13 residues. Looked up from germline, CDR1 is LGHDT and CDR2 is YNNKEL (reference sequence). CDR3 region: CASSPPGGQPQHF. Here the CDR3 DNA reads TGTGCCAGCAGCCCCCCCGGAGGGCAGCCCCAGCATTTT.

CDR3 in amino acids: CASSLKPSQPQHF. As DNA, the CDR3 is TGTGCCAGCAGTCTAAAACCCTCCCAGCCCCAGCATTTT. The chain is built from TRBV7-2 and TRBJ1-5; D is ambiguous. Trimming stripped 6 bases from V and 7 bases from J, with 13 bases between. The CDR3 totals 13 residues. Per germline, CDR1 SGHTA and CDR2 FQGNSA.